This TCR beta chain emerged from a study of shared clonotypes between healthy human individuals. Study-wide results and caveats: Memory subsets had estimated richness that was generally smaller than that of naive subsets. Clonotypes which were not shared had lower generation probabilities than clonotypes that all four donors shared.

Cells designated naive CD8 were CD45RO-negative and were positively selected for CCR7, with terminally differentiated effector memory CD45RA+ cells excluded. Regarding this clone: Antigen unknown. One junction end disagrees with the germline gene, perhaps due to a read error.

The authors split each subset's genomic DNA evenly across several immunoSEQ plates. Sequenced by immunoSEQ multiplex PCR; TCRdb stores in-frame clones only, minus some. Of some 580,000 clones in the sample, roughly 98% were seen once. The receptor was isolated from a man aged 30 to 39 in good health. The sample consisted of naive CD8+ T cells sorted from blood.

This chain's CDR3 is CASSLGSIQGATEQFF. CDR3 in DNA: TGTGCCAGCAGTTTAGGGTCTATACAGGGGGCCACTGAGCAGTTCTTC. The genes are TRBV7-9 and TRBJ2-1; 9 bases align to TRBD1. The CDR3 has 16 amino acids. Germline lookup yields CDR1 SEHNR and CDR2 FQNEAQ (reference sequence).